The entry below describes one T cell receptor beta chain. Its antigen remains unknown. This table comes from immunoSEQ multiplex PCR, and its TCRdb copy is limited to in-frame clones, with some not included. The data show approximately 19,000 clones, 70% seen once. The source of the sample is a study of STAT5B mutations in CD4+ large granular lymphocyte leukemia. In the study overall: Among healthy controls, a particular HLA allele went with more CDR3 'QG' motifs. General study findings and limits: TRBV06-family usage was enriched in top patient clones (8/27) versus controls (2/35). Data were not HLA-matched across samples. Patient CD4-sorted repertoires looked more clonal than healthy CD4+ repertoires, even without putative leukemic clones.

In germline, CDR1 is SEHNR, CDR2 FQNEAQ (reference sequence). The CDR3 is made up of 14 amino acids. The V end was cut by 0 bases, the J end by 4 bases, with 6 bases between. This sequence originates from a human donor in good health. The material sequenced was CD4+ T cells from blood buffy coats. The V and J genes are TRBV7-9 and TRBJ1-4; D remains ambiguous. DNA of the CDR3: TGTGCCAGCAGCTTAGCCGTTGTTAATGAAAAACTGTTTTTT. It encodes CASSLAVVNEKLFF.